The sequence of this TCR beta chain was determined in a study of T cell changes during pregnancy in multiple sclerosis. Germline CDR1 and CDR2: SGHRS and YFSETQ. The CDR3 consists of 14 residues. The trim removed 5 bases at V and 6 bases at J, leaving 8 bases unmatched. Clones were sequenced by immunoSEQ multiplex PCR, and TCRdb holds only the in-frame ones, with some missing. The profile covers about 79,000 clones, with about 93% appearing a single time and 0.47% taken by the ten largest. J is TRBJ2-3 and V is TRBV5-1; 8 bases fit TRBD2. The sequence was obtained from a female donor with multiple sclerosis, enrolled in a pregnancy study. Here the sequenced sample was CD4+ T cells from peripheral blood mononuclear cells, taken in the second trimester of pregnancy. CDR3 sequence (DNA): TGCGCCAGCAGTCAGCCCCGCGGGAGGGATACGCAGTATTTT. Translation gives CASSQPRGRDTQYF.